This T cell receptor beta chain was sequenced for a study of blood T cell repertoires in COVID-19. The wider study: PBMCs, B-cell-depleted T cells, or T cells were the source of the cDNA or gDNA that made up the material.

Libraries were prepared by immunoSEQ multiplex PCR; TCRdb keeps only in-frame clonotypes and omits some of them. The data contain some 270,000 clones, 70% to 90% of them singletons. This clonotype was sampled from a woman in her sixties or seventies with acute or convalescent COVID-19. Sequences were obtained from peripheral blood.

The CDR3 here is CASSELSGRGSYNEQFF. The CDR3 DNA follows: TGTGCCAGCAGTGAATTATCGGGCAGGGGCTCTTACAATGAGCAGTTCTTC. The rearrangement joins TRBV6-1 to TRBJ2-1; possibly TRBD1 for D (6 bases). V lost 2 bases and J 4 bases, leaving 18 bases between the germline ends. CDR3 size: 17 residues. Germline CDR1 is MNHNS and CDR2 is SASEGT.